These 8 T cell receptor beta chains were sequenced from one sample in a study of response to subunit inactivated influenza vaccine. Each CDR3 protein is one row after TCRdb ran MiXCR on the RT-PCR reads. The sample consists of 150,000 to 200,000 distinct CDR3 sequences, around a tenth of them appearing once. Sequenced here: non-naive T cells sorted from PBMCs, sampled on the day of vaccination. All receptors derive from a man in his fifties or sixties who received an inactivated influenza vaccine.

This clonotype came up a few times. The genes are TRBV10-3 and TRBJ2-1; a weak D match, TRBD1 (6 bases). The V gene's germline CDR1 is ENHRY and CDR2 SYGVKD. This CDR3 contains 15 residues. Trimming removed 3 bases at V and 4 bases at J, with 13 bases between. CDR3: CAISDSIRGYNEQFF. The CDR3, as DNA: TGTGCCATCAGTGATTCCATCAGGGGATACAATGAGCAGTTCTTC.

V and J are TRBV6-2 or TRBV6-3 and TRBJ2-7; 10 positions agree with TRBD2. V trimming: 6 bases; J trimming: 3 bases; junction bases outside the gene matches: 5. This CDR3 is 14 amino acids long. Germline V gene sequence: CDR1 MNHEY, CDR2 SVGEGT. This chain's CDR3 is CASRPGLADYEQYF. The DNA of the CDR3 is TGTGCCAGCAGACCCGGACTAGCGGACTACGAGCAGTACTTC.

This clonotype was observed a few times. This chain joins TRBV20-1 and TRBJ2-1; D is possibly TRBD2 (6 bases). Trimming removed 2 bases at V and 1 base at J, with 9 bases between. CDR3 length: 14 residues. Germline values: CDR1 DFQATT, CDR2 SNEGSKA (reference sequence). CDR3 nucleotide sequence: TGCAGTGCTAGACCAGGGACTTCCTACAATGAGCAGTTCTTC. Protein: CSARPGTSYNEQFF.

This clonotype was found many times. The V call is TRBV7-2, the J call TRBJ2-7; TRBD1 matches 11 bases. The V segment lost 0 bases and the J segment 4 bases; nucleotides outside the gene matches: 2. CDR1 is SGHTA, CDR2 FQGNSA, per germline. CDR3 length equals 15 residues. The CDR3 reads CASSLAGTGGYEQYF. The CDR3 DNA reads as TGTGCCAGCAGCTTAGCCGGGACAGGGGGATACGAGCAGTACTTC.

There are many counts of this clonotype. The chain has TRBV3-1 and TRBJ2-5; the D gene is possibly TRBD2 (6 bases). V was cut by 0 bases and J by 0 bases, with 8 bases left in between. The CDR3 runs to 15 residues. CDR1 is LGHDT, CDR2 YNNKEL, per germline (reference sequence). The CDR3 here is CASSQDWGDQETQYF. The CDR3 DNA is TGTGCCAGCAGCCAAGATTGGGGGGACCAAGAGACCCAGTACTTC.

This sequence joins TRBV28 and TRBJ2-2; TRBD1 matches 12 bases. The CDR3 consists of 14 residues. CDR1 and CDR2 (germline): MDHEN, SYDVKM. V shed 6 bases, J shed 9 bases, and the junction held 5 bases outside the gene matches. CDR3 DNA: TGTGCCAGCAGGGCGGGACAGGGGGCCCGGGAGCTGTTTTTT. It is translated as CASRAGQGARELFF.

In its sample, this clonotype was seen many times. An end of the junction does not agree with germline; a read error may underlie this. The chain has TRBV7-7 and TRBJ2-1; no firm D call. This CDR3 comprises 13 residues. The germline V gene has CDR1 SSHAT and CDR2 FNYEAQ (reference sequence). CDR3 sequence reads: CASSLGFYNEQFF. Written as DNA, the CDR3 is TGTGCTAGCAGCCTCGGGTTCTACAATGAGCAGTTCTTC.

This sequence joins TRBV24-1 and TRBJ2-5; D is unresolved. The length of the CDR3 is 12 residues. Germline V gene lookup returns CDR1 KGHDR and CDR2 SFDVKD. V dropped 5 bases and J dropped 5 bases, with 8 bases sitting between them. The CDR3 DNA reads as TGTGCCACCAGTGGAAGTGGGGAGACCCAGTACTTC. Amino acid sequence: CATSGSGETQYF.